This T cell receptor (beta chain) was found in a study of blood T cell repertoires in COVID-19. The V gene end was trimmed by 0 bases and the J gene end by 6 bases; junction bases not matched to a gene: 8. The CDR3 contains 16 residues. Germline CDR1 reads SGHKS; CDR2 reads YYEKEE (reference sequence). In the authors' methods: Estimation of nucleated cell counts relied on the amplification of reference gene primers. Sequencing used immunoSEQ multiplex PCR; TCRdb keeps in-frame clones, though not all of them. For V, J and clone size, that table is used; D and trimming come from the DNA. The data show around 120,000 clones, with 60% to 85% seen just once and about 2.3% held by the top ten. This clone was detected many times.

The origin of this receptor is a man between 65 and 85 years old with acute or convalescent COVID-19. The chain recombines TRBV5-5 with TRBJ2-1; TRBD1 matches 8 bases. The source material was peripheral blood. The CDR3: CASSLGGQGAINEQFF. The CDR3, as DNA: TGTGCCAGCAGCTTGGGGGGCCAGGGGGCGATCAATGAGCAGTTCTTC.